This T cell receptor beta chain is drawn from a study of Ad26.COV2.S vaccination and SARS-CoV-2 variants. Details on this clone: No antigen is known for it.

Study-level points and caveats: Vaccine recipients had higher spike-specific TCR breadth than placebo recipients. TCR breadth and depth analyses may have underestimated total T cell responses. Reportedly, spike-specific CD8+ and CD4+ T cell responses achieved substantial breadth once vaccination had taken place. Measurement of non-spike TCR breadth gave similar results in vaccine and placebo recipients.

Noted treatment: 15 to 20 received Ad26.COV2.S at low or high dose, single or two shots; a few received placebo; per-sample allocation not given. Day 63 following the first vaccine or placebo injection was when the samples were taken. Germline V lookup: CDR1 GTSNPN, CDR2 SVGIG (reference sequence). The J segment lost 3 bases and the V segment lost 0 bases, leaving 15 bases of the junction unmatched. CDR3 length: 18 amino acids. Clones were sequenced by immunoSEQ multiplex PCR, and TCRdb holds only the in-frame ones, with some missing. The sample contains about 680,000 clones, about 90% of which appear only once.

J is TRBJ2-7 and V is TRBV30; TRBD2 matches at 9 bases. The sequence came from a person between 18 and 65 years old who received the Ad26.COV2.S COVID-19 vaccine or a placebo. This specimen consisted of peripheral blood, obtained in a trial of Ad26.COV2.S vaccine versus placebo. The CDR3: CAWSVKSGRYLSSYEQYF. CDR3 nucleotide sequence: TGTGCCTGGAGTGTGAAGAGCGGGAGGTACCTTTCAAGCTACGAGCAGTACTTC.